These 2 T cell receptor beta chains came from one sample sequenced in a study of blood T cell repertoires in COVID-19. Sequenced by immunoSEQ multiplex PCR; TCRdb stores in-frame clones only, minus some. Of 55,000 to 65,000 clones in the sample, approximately 78% were seen once. The source material was peripheral blood. Every receptor here comes from a man between 60 and 75 years old with COVID-19, enrolled during active disease.

The V call is TRBV7-8, the J call TRBJ2-5; D possibly corresponds to TRBD1 (6 bases). Trimming left V 6 bases short and J 4 bases short, with 12 bases between. The CDR3 sequence is 13 residues long. In germline, CDR1 is SGHVS, CDR2 FQNEAQ. The DNA for the CDR3 is TGTGCCAGCAGGCGGACAGAAGTAGAGACCCAGTACTTC. The encoded protein is CASRRTEVETQYF.

The rearrangement uses TRBV4-3 and TRBJ2-7; 8 nucleotides match TRBD1. V shed 0 bases, J shed 4 bases, and the junction held 8 bases outside the gene matches. This CDR3 comprises 16 residues. CDR1 is LGHNA, CDR2 YSLEER, per germline. The CDR3 reads CASSQEWTGSWYEQYF. CDR3 DNA sequence: TGCGCCAGCAGCCAAGAATGGACAGGGAGTTGGTACGAGCAGTACTTC.